This T cell receptor (beta chain) was profiled in a study of shared clonotypes between healthy human individuals. As for the study in general: Three plates were used per donor for CD4 naive, three for CD4 memory, two for CD8 naive and one for CD8 memory.

On this clone itself: Its antigen remains unidentified.

Study-level points and caveats: The four-donor shared clonotypes exceeded non-shared clonotypes in generation probability, with non-shared ones scoring lower.

It was roughly 210 ng DNA, 25,000 to 35,000 T cell genomes, that sorted-subset replicate PCRs used. Assay: immunoSEQ multiplex PCR; the TCRdb copy retains only in-frame clones and omits some. The profile covers over a million clones, with around 98% appearing a single time and about 0.45% taken by the ten largest. V gave up 10 bases and J gave up 0 bases, with 7 bases separating them. This CDR3 region has 11 residues. Looked up from germline, CDR1 is MNHEY and CDR2 is SVGAGI. The sample consisted of naive CD4+ T cells sorted from blood. Subset meaning: CD45RA+ positively selected. This sequence was found in a man aged 25-40 years in good health. The chain carries TRBV6-5 and TRBJ2-7, with TRBD2 as a possible D gene (6 bases). CDR3 nucleotides: TGTGCCACGGGGGACTCCTACGAGCAGTACTTC. It codes for CATGDSYEQYF.